The clone carrying this T cell receptor beta chain occurred many times. The antigen is unknown. This sample was taken from a study of naive and memory T cell subsets. Treatment meaning: skin biopsy from PPD injection site in Mantoux-positive individual. TCR cDNA received a 3' ligated oligonucleotide that carried a UMI. Whole-study findings and limits: More TCRs at tuberculin sites were read as hypersensitivity T cell infiltration. Both skin biopsy types reportedly yielded TCRs, tuberculin sites far more.

Amplification of ligated cDNA took four PCR rounds with SP2 and nested alpha and beta constant primers. Via MiXCR, TCRdb re-called the UMI-ligation and nested PCR reads, giving one row per CDR3 protein. The data show tens of thousands of distinct CDR3 sequences, approximately 11% seen once. This TCR derives from an adult in good health. Here the sequenced sample was skin, taken from a tuberculin skin test site.

CDR3 sequence (DNA): TGTGCCAGCAGTTTTTCGCTAGCTAGGGATACGCAGTATTTT. Translating gives CASSFSLARDTQYF. The chain employs TRBV12-3 or TRBV12-4 and TRBJ2-3; D may be TRBD2 (5 bases). V was clipped by 3 bases and J by 6 bases, with 13 bases between them. The CDR3 is 14 amino acids.